This TCR beta chain was profiled in a study of T cells in Graves' hyperthyroidism and ophthalmopathy. Findings of the study overall: Peripheral blood also featured most of the thyroid clonotypes expanded above 0.001. The authors' 13 V-J model separated ophthalmopathy from stable hyperthyroidism.

As concerns this clonotype: Its target is unknown.

RNA transcripts provided the source from which TCR beta CDR3 regions were amplified. In the first-round RT-PCR of the TCR CDR3, the HTBI primer set was used. TCRdb reanalysed the multiplex PCR reads using MiXCR and keeps one entry per CDR3 protein. The repertoire has fewer than 350,000 distinct CDR3 sequences, 15% to 20% of them found once; the top ten carry under 55%. This CDR3 region has 15 residues. Between the trimmed V and J ends, which lost 0 bases and 6 bases, there was a span of 14 bases. Germline-derived CDR1 and CDR2 are LGHDT and YNNKEL (reference sequence). Sequenced material: blood. The clonotype was recovered from a woman aged 50 to 60 with Graves' hyperthyroidism. The chain is built from TRBV3-1 and TRBJ1-1, with D tentatively TRBD1 (5 bases). The DNA of the CDR3 is TGTGCCAGCAGCCAAGAGTGGGGCCCTCCGCCTGAAGCTTTCTTT. This gives the protein CASSQEWGPPPEAFF.